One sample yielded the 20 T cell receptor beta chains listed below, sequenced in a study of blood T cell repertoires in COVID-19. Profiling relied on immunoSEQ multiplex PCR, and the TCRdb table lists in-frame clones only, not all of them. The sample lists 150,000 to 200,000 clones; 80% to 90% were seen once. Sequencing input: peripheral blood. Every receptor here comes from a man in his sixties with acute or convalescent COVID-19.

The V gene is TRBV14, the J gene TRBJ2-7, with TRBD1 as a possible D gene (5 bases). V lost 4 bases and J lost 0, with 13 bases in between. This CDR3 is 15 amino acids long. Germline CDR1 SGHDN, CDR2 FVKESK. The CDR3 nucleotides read TGTGCCAGCAGCCCCTTGACAGCGTACTCCTACGAGCAGTACTTC. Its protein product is CASSPLTAYSYEQYF.

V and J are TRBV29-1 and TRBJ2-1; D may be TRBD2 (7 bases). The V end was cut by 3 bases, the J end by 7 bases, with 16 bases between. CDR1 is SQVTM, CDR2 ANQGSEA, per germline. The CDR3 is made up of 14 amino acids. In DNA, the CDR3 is TGCAGCGTTGATCAGGGGAGGGCCGATAATGAGCAGTTCTTC. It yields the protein CSVDQGRADNEQFF.

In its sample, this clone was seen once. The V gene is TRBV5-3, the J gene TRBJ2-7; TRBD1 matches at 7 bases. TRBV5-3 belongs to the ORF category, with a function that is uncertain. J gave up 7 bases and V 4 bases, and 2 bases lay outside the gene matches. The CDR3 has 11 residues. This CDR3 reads CARSPDREQYF. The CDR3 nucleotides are TGTGCCAGAAGCCCGGACAGGGAGCAGTACTTC.

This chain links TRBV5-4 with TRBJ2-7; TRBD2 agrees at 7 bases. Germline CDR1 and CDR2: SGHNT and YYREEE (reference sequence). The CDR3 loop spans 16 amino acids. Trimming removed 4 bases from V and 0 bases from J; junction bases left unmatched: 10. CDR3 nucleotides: TGTGCCAGCAGCAAGGGAGGGGTTTTAGACTCCTACGAGCAGTACTTC. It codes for CASSKGGVLDSYEQYF.

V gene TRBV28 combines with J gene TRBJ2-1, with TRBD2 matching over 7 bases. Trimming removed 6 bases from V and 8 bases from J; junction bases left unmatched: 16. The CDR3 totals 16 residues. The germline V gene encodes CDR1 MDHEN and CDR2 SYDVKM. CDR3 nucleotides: TGTGCCAGCAGCACGCTATGGGGGACCCGGGAGGATGAGCAGTTCTTC. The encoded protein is CASSTLWGTREDEQFF.

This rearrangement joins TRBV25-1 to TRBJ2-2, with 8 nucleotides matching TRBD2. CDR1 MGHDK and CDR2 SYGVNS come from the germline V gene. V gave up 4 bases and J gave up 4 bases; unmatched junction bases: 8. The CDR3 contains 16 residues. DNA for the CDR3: TGTGCCAGCAGTGCCAGCGGGAGAGTAGGCACCGGGGAGCTGTTTTTT. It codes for CASSASGRVGTGELFF. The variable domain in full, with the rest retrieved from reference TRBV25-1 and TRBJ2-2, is EADIYQTPRYLVIGTGKKITLECSQTMGHDKMYWYQQDPGMELHLIHYSYGVNSTEKGDLSSESTVSRIRTEHFPLTLESARPSHTSQYLCASSASGRVGTGELFFGEGSRLTVL.

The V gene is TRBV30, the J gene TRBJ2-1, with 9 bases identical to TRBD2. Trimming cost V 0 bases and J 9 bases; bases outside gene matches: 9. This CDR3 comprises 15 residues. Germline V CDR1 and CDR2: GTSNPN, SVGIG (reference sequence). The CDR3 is CAWSVELAGPVEQFF. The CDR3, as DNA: TGTGCCTGGAGTGTTGAGCTAGCGGGACCGGTTGAGCAGTTCTTC.

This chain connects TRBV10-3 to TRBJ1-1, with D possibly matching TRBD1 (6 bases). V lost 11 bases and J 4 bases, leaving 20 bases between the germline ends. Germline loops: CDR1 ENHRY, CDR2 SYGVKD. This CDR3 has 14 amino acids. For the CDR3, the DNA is TGTGCCGCCGCCCCCTACAGGGATGGCACTGAAGCTTTCTTT. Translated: CAAAPYRDGTEAFF.

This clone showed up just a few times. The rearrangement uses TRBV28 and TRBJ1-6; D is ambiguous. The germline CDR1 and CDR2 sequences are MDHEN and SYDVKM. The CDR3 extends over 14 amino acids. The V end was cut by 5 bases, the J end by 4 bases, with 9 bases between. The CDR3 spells CASSLTEYNSPLHF. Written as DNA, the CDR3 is TGTGCCAGCAGTCTAACAGAGTATAATTCACCCCTCCACTTT.

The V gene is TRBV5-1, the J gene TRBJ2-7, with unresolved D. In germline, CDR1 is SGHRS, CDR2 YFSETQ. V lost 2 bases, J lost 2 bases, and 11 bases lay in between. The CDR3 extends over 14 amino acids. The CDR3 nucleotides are TGCGCCAGCAGCTTCGCACAGTCTACCTACGAGCAGTACTTC. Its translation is CASSFAQSTYEQYF.

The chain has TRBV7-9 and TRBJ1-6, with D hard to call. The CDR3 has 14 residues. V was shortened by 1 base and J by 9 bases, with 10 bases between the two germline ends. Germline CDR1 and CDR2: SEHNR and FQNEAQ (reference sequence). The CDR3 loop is CASSLGGDGSPLHF. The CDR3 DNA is TGTGCCAGCAGCTTAGGAGGAGATGGTTCACCCCTCCACTTT.

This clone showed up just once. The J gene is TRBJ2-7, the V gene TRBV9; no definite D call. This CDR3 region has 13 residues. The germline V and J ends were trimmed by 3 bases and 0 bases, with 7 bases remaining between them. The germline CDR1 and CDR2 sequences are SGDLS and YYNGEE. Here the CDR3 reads CASSGSHSYEQYF. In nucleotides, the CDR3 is TGTGCCAGCAGCGGTAGCCACTCCTACGAGCAGTACTTC.

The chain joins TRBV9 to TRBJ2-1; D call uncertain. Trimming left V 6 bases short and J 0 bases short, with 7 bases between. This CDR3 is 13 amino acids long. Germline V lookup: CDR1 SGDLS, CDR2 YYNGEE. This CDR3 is CASIFPSYNEQFF. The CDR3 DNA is TGTGCCAGCATCTTCCCCTCCTACAATGAGCAGTTCTTC.

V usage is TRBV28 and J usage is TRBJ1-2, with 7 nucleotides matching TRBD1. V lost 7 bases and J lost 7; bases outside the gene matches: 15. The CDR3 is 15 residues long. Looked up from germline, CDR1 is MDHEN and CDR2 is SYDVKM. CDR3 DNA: TGTGCCAGCACACATCGTAGTCAGGGGGGTTCTGGCTACACCTTC. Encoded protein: CASTHRSQGGSGYTF.

The CDR3 here is CASSQEVGDYGYTF. The CDR3 nucleotides are TGTGCCAGCAGCCAAGAGGTCGGGGACTATGGCTACACCTTC. The chain combines TRBV3-1 (or the pseudogene TRBV3-2) with TRBJ1-2, with D unclear. Germline V gene data show CDR1 as LGHDT and CDR2 as YNNKEL (reference sequence). This CDR3 spans 14 amino acids. The germline V and J ends were trimmed by 0 bases and 3 bases, with 8 bases remaining between them.

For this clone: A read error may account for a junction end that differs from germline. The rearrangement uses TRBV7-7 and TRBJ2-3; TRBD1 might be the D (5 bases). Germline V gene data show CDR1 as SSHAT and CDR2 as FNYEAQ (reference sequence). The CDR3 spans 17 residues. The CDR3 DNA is TGTGCTAGCAGCCAGGGTGGCTTCCTGACGGGCACAGATACGCAGTATTTT. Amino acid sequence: CASSQGGFLTGTDTQYF.

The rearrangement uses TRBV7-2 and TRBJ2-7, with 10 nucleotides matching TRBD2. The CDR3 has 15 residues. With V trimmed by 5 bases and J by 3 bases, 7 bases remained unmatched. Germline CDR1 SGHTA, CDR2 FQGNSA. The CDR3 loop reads CASSQTGTSVYEQYF. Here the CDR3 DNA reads TGTGCCAGCAGCCAAACCGGGACTAGCGTCTACGAGCAGTACTTC.

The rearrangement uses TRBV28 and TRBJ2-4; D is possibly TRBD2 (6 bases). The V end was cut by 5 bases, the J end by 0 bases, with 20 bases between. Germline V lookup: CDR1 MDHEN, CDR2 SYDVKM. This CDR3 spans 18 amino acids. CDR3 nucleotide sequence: TGTGCCAGCAGTCTCGGAGGGGCCGCGGATCTAGCCAAAAACATTCAGTACTTC. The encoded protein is CASSLGGAADLAKNIQYF.

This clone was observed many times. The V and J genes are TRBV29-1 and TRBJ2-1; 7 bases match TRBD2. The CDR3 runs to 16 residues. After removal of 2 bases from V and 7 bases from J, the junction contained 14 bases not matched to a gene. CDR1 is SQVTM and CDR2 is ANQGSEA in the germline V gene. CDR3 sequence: CSVERGRVRSTNEQFF. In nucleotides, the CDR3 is TGCAGCGTTGAAAGAGGGAGGGTACGCAGTACGAATGAGCAGTTCTTC.

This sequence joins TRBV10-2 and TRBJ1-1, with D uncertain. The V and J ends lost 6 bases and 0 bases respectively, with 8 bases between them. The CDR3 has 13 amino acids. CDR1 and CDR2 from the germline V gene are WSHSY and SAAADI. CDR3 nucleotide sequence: TGCGCCAGCAGATACAGCATGAACACTGAAGCTTTCTTT. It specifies CASRYSMNTEAFF.